The source of this T cell receptor (beta chain) is a study of cytomegalovirus exposure and HLA in healthy donors. PCR used 60 Vbeta primers and 13 Jbeta primers. The data were produced by immunoSEQ multiplex PCR, yet TCRdb's version contains in-frame clones alone and is incomplete. The sample yields approximately 140,000 clones, roughly 74% seen once. Healthy donors of bone marrow made up the group. This CDR3 region has 14 residues. The V end was cut by 2 bases, the J end by 2 bases, with 10 bases between. Germline V gene data show CDR1 as SGHDN and CDR2 as FVKESK. V usage is TRBV14 and J usage is TRBJ2-7; tentative D call: TRBD1 (6 bases). The sequence derives from a woman between 35 and 50 years old in good health and CMV-seropositive. Input material: PBMCs. The CDR3 DNA reads as TGTGCCAGCAGCCAAACGGACAGTACCTACGAGCAGTACTTC. Encoded protein: CASSQTDSTYEQYF.